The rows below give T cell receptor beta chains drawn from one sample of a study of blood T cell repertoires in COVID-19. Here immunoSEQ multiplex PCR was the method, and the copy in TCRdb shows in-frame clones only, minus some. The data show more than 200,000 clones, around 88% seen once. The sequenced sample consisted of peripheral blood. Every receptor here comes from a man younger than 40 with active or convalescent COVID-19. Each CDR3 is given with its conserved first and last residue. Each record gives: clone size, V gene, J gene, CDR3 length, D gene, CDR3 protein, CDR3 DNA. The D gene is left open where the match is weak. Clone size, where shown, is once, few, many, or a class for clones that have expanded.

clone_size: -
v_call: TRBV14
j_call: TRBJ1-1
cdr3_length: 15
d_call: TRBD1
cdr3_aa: CASSDRGIMNTEAFF
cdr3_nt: TGTGCCAGCAGCGACAGGGGTATTATGAACACTGAAGCTTTCTTT

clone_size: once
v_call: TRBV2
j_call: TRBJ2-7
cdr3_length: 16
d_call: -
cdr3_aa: CASSESNPSPSSEQYF
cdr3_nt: TGTGCCAGCAGTGAATCTAATCCCTCGCCCTCCTCCGAGCAGTACTTC

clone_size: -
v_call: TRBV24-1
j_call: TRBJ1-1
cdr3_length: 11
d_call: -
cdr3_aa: CATSDGRRAFF
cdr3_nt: TGTGCCACCAGTGACGGGAGGAGAGCTTTCTTT

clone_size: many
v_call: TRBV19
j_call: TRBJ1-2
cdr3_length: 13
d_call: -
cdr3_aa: CASSPQGNYGYTF
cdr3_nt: TGTGCCAGTAGTCCTCAGGGGAACTATGGCTACACCTTC

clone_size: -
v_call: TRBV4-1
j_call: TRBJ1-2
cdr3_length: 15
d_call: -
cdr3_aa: CASSQGDSGKGGYTF
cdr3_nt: TGCGCCAGCAGCCAAGGGGACTCCGGGAAGGGGGGCTACACCTTC

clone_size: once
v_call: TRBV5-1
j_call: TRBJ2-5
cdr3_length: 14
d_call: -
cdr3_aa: CASSFQSGQETQYF
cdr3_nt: TGCGCCAGCAGCTTCCAGTCGGGCCAAGAGACCCAGTACTTC

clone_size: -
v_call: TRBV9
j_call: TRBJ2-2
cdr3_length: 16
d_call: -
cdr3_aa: CASSVKQGANTGELFF
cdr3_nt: TGTGCCAGCAGCGTAAAACAGGGCGCGAACACCGGGGAGCTGTTTTTT

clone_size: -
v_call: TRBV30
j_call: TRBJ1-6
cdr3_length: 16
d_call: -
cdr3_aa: CAWRNGGSSYSSPLHF
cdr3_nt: TGTGCCTGGAGGAACGGCGGGAGCTCCTATAGTTCACCCCTCCACTTT

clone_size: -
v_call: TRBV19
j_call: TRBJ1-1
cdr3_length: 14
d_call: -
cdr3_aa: CASSTQERKTEAFF
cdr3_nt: TGTGCCAGTAGTACACAGGAACGGAAAACTGAAGCTTTCTTT

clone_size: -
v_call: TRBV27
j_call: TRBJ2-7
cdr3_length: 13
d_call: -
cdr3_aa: CASSRGTPTAQYF
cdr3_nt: TGTGCCAGCAGCCGAGGGACACCTACGGCGCAGTACTTC

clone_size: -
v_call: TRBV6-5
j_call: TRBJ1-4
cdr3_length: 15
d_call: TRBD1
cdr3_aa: CASSYMGQENEKLFF
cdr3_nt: TGTGCCAGCAGTTACATGGGACAGGAGAATGAAAAACTGTTTTTT

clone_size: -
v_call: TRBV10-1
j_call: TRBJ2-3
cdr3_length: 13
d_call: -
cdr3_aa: CASSEQSTDTQYF
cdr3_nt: TGCGCCAGCAGTGAACAAAGCACAGATACGCAGTATTTT

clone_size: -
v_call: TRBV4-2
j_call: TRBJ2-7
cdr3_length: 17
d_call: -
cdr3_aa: CASSQDIPLAQSYEQYF
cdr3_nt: TGTGCCAGCAGCCAAGATATTCCCTTAGCCCAATCCTACGAGCAGTACTTC

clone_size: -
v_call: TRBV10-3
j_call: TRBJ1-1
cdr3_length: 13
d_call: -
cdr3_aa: CAIRGEVGTEAFF
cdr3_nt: TGTGCCATCAGAGGGGAGGTGGGCACTGAAGCTTTCTTT

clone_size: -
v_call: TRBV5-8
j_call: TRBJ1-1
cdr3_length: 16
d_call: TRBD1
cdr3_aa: CASSLAGTGHFTEAFF
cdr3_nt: TGTGCCAGCAGCTTGGCCGGGACAGGGCACTTCACTGAAGCTTTCTTT

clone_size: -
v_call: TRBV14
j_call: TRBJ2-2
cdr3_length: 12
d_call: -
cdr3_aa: CASSPGAGELFF
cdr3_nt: TGTGCCAGCAGCCCAGGGGCCGGGGAGCTGTTTTTT

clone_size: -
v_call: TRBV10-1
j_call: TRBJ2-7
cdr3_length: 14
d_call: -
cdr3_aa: CASSESARPYEQYF
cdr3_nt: TGCGCCAGCAGTGAGTCAGCGCGGCCCTACGAGCAGTACTTC

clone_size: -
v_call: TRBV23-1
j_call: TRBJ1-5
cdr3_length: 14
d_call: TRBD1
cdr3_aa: CASSQTGYLAPQHF
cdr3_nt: TGCGCCAGCAGTCAGACAGGGTACCTAGCGCCCCAGCATTTT